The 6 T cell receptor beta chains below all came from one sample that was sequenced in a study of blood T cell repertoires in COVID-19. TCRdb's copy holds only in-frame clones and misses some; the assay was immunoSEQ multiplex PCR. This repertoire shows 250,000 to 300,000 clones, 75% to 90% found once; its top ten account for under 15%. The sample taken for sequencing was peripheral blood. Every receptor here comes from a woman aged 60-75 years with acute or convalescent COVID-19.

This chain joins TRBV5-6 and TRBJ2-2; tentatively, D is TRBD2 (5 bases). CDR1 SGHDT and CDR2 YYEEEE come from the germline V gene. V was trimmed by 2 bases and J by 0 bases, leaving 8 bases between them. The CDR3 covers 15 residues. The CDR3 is CASSLGLANTGELFF. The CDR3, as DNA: TGTGCCAGCAGCTTAGGACTCGCGAACACCGGGGAGCTGTTTTTT.

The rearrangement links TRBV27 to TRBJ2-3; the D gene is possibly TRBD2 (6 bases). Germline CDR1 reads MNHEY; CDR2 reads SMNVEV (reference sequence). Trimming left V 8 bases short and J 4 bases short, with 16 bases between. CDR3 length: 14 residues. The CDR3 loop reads CASAGLLRADTQYF. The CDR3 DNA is TGTGCCAGCGCGGGACTCTTACGTGCAGATACGCAGTATTTT.

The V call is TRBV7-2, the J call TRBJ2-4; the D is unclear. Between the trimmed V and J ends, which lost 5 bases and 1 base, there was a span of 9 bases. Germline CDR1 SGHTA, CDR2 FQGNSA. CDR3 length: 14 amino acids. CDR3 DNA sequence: TGTGCCAGCAGCCCGTTCTTCGCCAAAAACATTCAGTACTTC. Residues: CASSPFFAKNIQYF.

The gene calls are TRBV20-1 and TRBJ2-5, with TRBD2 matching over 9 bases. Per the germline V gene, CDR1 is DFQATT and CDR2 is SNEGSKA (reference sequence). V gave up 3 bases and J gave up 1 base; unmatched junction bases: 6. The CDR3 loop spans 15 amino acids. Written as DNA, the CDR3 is TGCAGTGCTAGTAAGAGCGGGGGGACCCAAGAGACCCAGTACTTC. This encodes CSASKSGGTQETQYF.

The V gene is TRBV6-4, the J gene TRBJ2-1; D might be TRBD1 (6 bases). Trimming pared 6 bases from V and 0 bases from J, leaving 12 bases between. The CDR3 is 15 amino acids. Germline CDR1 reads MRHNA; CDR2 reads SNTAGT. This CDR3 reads CASRLTGSSYNEQFF. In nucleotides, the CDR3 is TGTGCCAGCAGACTGACAGGTAGCTCCTACAATGAGCAGTTCTTC.

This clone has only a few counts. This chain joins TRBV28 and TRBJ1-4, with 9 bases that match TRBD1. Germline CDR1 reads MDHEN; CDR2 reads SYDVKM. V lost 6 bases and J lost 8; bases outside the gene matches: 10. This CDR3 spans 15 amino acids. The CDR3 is CASRGDREGREKLFF. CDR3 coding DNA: TGTGCCAGCAGGGGGGACAGGGAAGGACGGGAAAAACTGTTTTTT.